The clone carrying this TCR beta chain has only a few counts. Other DNA sequences in the sample encode the same CDR3. Clones were sequenced by immunoSEQ multiplex PCR, and TCRdb holds only the in-frame ones, with some missing. In the table there are around 2,000,000 clones, 90% to 95% of which are singletons. The entry originates in a study of shared clonotypes between healthy human individuals. Study context: Donors, aged 18 to 49, were a couple of women and a few men.

V shed 4 bases and J 0 bases; nucleotides not matched to a gene: 1. CDR3 length: 14 amino acids. Germline V gives CDR1 MGHDK, CDR2 SYGVNS. The V call is TRBV25-1, the J call TRBJ2-7; 9 bases map to TRBD1. Sequenced: naive CD4+ T cells sorted from blood. Subset denoted: CD45RA+ positively selected. The source is a man aged 18 to 29 in good health. The CDR3 sequence: CASSAGQGSYEQYF. Here the CDR3 DNA reads TGTGCCAGCAGTGCGGGACAGGGCTCCTACGAGCAGTACTTC.